These 13 T cell receptor beta chains were all obtained from the same sample, sequenced in a study of early T cells in non-severe SARS-CoV-2 infection. TCRdb called the 5' RACE reads again in MiXCR, with one record for every CDR3 protein. Of some 54,000 distinct CDR3 sequences in the sample, roughly a tenth were seen once. Material for sequencing was whole blood. The receptors originated from an adult who was a healthcare worker with PCR-confirmed SARS-CoV-2 infection or an uninfected control (not recorded which).

This clonotype was detected ten times or more. The chain has TRBV27 and TRBJ2-6; TRBD1 agrees at 7 bases. From germline, CDR1 is MNHEY and CDR2 SMNVEV (reference sequence). Unmatched junction bases numbered 2, after V lost 2 bases and J lost 4 bases. The CDR3 totals 15 residues. This chain's CDR3 is CASSLEGAGANVLTF. DNA for the CDR3: TGTGCCAGCAGTTTAGAGGGGGCCGGGGCCAACGTCCTGACTTTC.

This clonotype was seen only a few times. The chain joins TRBV29-1 to TRBJ1-1; 7 bases align to TRBD1. J lost 4 bases, V lost 4 bases, and 9 bases had no gene match. Germline CDR1 is SQVTM and CDR2 is ANQGSEA. The CDR3 length is 14 residues. The CDR3 DNA follows: TGCAGCGTTGTGGGACAGCTGAGGACCACTGAAGCTTTCTTT. Protein sequence: CSVVGQLRTTEAFF.

This clonotype was detected ten times or more. The chain recombines TRBV28 with TRBJ1-3; tentatively, D is TRBD1 (5 bases). V gave up 2 bases and J gave up 2 bases, with 16 bases separating them. The CDR3 is made up of 17 amino acids. Germline CDR1 and CDR2: MDHEN and SYDVKM. The CDR3 spells CASSLNLGAGAGNTIYF. The CDR3 nucleotides are TGTGCCAGCAGTTTAAACCTCGGGGCAGGCGCTGGAAACACCATATATTTT.

V usage is TRBV6-5 and J usage is TRBJ2-1; no definite D call. This CDR3 is 14 amino acids long. Trimming removed 2 bases at V and 10 bases at J, with 15 bases between. Germline assignment: CDR1 MNHEY and CDR2 SVGAGI. The CDR3 loop is CASSYATTVQEQFF. In DNA, the CDR3 is TGTGCCAGCAGTTACGCTACTACAGTCCAAGAGCAGTTCTTC.

In this sample, this clonotype turned up many times. This chain links TRBV5-1 with TRBJ1-5; no clear D gene. Germline assignment: CDR1 SGHRS and CDR2 YFSETQ. The V end was cut by 4 bases, the J end by 2 bases, with 10 bases between. CDR3 length equals 14 residues. CDR3 in DNA: TGCGCCAGCAGCACCGGGCCTGGCAATCAGCCCCAGCATTTT. Residues: CASSTGPGNQPQHF. Using reference TRBV5-1 and TRBJ1-5 for the parts outside the CDR3, the full variable domain is KAGVTQTPRYLIKTRGQQVTLSCSPISGHRSVSWYQQTPGQGLQFLFEYFSETQRNKGNFPGRFSGRQFSNSRSEMNVSTLELGDSALYLCASSTGPGNQPQHFGDGTRLSIL.

This clonotype appeared many times. The chain links TRBV28 to TRBJ1-5, with D tentatively TRBD1 (5 bases). The CDR3 sequence is 15 residues long. With 6 bases removed from V and 2 bases from J, the gap between germline ends came to 14 bases. Looked up from germline, CDR1 is MDHEN and CDR2 is SYDVKM. The CDR3 sequence is CASRISQGRNQPQHF. The CDR3 bases are TGTGCCAGCAGAATTTCTCAGGGTCGCAATCAGCCCCAGCATTTT.

This clonotype was seen a few times. The J gene is TRBJ1-5, the V gene TRBV20-1; D unclear. The germline V gene has CDR1 DFQATT and CDR2 SNEGSKA (reference sequence). Trimming took 6 bases from V and 9 from J, leaving 12 bases between them. The CDR3 length is 11 residues. The CDR3 spells CSASHRGPQHF. The CDR3 region has the DNA TGCAGTGCCTCGCACCGTGGGCCCCAGCATTTT.

This clonotype was detected a few times. This chain connects TRBV7-2 to TRBJ2-2; D is uncertain. The CDR3 totals 14 residues. CDR1 and CDR2 from the germline V gene are SGHTA and FQGNSA. The V and J ends lost 5 bases and 4 bases respectively, with 11 bases between them. As DNA, the CDR3 is TGTGCCAGCAGCCAACGTGGGCTCACCGGGGAGCTGTTTTTT. Its translation: CASSQRGLTGELFF. Full variable domain (rest looked up from reference TRBV7-2 and TRBJ2-2): GAGVSQSPSNKVTEKGKDVELRCDPISGHTALYWYRQSLGQGLEFLIYFQGNSAPDKSGLPSDRFSAERTGGSVSTLTIQRTQQEDSAVYLCASSQRGLTGELFFGEGSRLTVL.

This clonotype was recorded at least ten times. The J gene is TRBJ1-5, the V gene TRBV5-1; unclear D gene. Germline lookup yields CDR1 SGHRS and CDR2 YFSETQ. CDR3 length equals 13 residues. Trimming shortened V by 4 bases and J by 2 bases, and 7 bases separated the two germline ends. The CDR3 nucleotides are TGCGCCAGCAGCCTTAATGGCAATCAGCCCCAGCATTTT. This encodes CASSLNGNQPQHF.

This clonotype was observed at least ten times. V usage is TRBV27 and J usage is TRBJ2-5, with D perhaps being TRBD1 or TRBD2 (5 bases each). V was pared by 5 bases and J by 5 bases, with 21 bases between. Germline CDR1 reads MNHEY; CDR2 reads SMNVEV (reference sequence). This CDR3 is 16 amino acids long. CDR3 loop: CASSRYRGTFGETQYF. DNA of the CDR3: TGTGCCAGCAGTCGATACCGGGGCACCTTTGGCGAGACCCAGTACTTC.

The table lists this clonotype with many counts. The rearrangement uses TRBV29-1 and TRBJ2-7, with 7 bases fitting TRBD2. Germline trimming cut 6 bases from V and 5 bases from J; bases unmatched to any gene: 1. This CDR3 comprises 10 residues. The germline gives CDR1 SQVTM, CDR2 ANQGSEA. This CDR3 reads CSVTSNEQYF. CDR3 sequence (DNA): TGCAGCGTGACTAGCAACGAGCAGTACTTC.

This clonotype was detected ten times or more. The rearrangement uses TRBV4-2 and TRBJ2-3; 8 bases map to TRBD2. V was clipped by 0 bases and J by 5 bases; unmatched bases: 19. CDR1 is LGHNA, CDR2 YNFKEQ, per germline. The CDR3 runs 20 residues. The CDR3 is CASSQDVDVGTRRKGDTQYF. DNA of the CDR3: TGTGCCAGCAGCCAAGATGTGGACGTGGGGACTAGGAGAAAGGGAGATACGCAGTATTTT.

This clonotype was seen ten or more times. V usage is TRBV4-3 and J usage is TRBJ2-1; the D gene is possibly TRBD2 (6 bases). Per the germline V gene, CDR1 is LGHNA and CDR2 is YSLEER. V lost 1 base and J lost 0, with 13 bases in between. This CDR3 has 17 residues. The CDR3 DNA reads TGCGCCAGCAGCCAAGGTTCCGCCGGGAGCTCCTACAATGAGCAGTTCTTC. It yields the protein CASSQGSAGSSYNEQFF.